The entry below gives a single T cell receptor (beta chain) sequence along with its context. What it binds is unknown. At one end the junction does not follow the germline gene, possibly because of a read error. The germline gives CDR1 WNHNN, CDR2 SYGVQD (reference sequence). The CDR3 sequence is 15 residues long. This sample is part of a study of type 1 and type 2 diabetes patients. About the research overall: Donors were type 1 diabetes, type 2 diabetes, or nondiabetic controls.

PCR was run on genomic DNA. Multiplex PCR with 30 forward and 13 reverse primers amplified the TCR beta CDR3. MiXCR, applied by TCRdb to the multiplex PCR reads, yields one record per CDR3 protein. The repertoire consists of under 300,000 distinct CDR3 sequences, with over 45% occurring once and the leading ten covering roughly an eighth. Study results and caveats: A median of one highly-expanded CD4+ clone, covering approximately 4.1% of reads, occurred in type 2 diabetes.

The receptor comes from a man aged 18 to 35 with type 2 diabetes. Sequencing input: peripheral blood mononuclear cells (PBMCs). The rearrangement links TRBV10-1 to TRBJ1-5, with TRBD1 matching 7 bases. The CDR3 is CASSPEGQYNQPQHF. Written as DNA, the CDR3 is TGTGCCAGCAGCCCGGAGGGACAGTACAATCAGCCCCAGCATTTT.